A selection of T cell receptor beta chains follows, all from one sample in a study of blood T cell repertoires in COVID-19. TCRdb keeps only in-frame clones here, not all; method: immunoSEQ multiplex PCR. The sample includes approximately 150,000 clones, around 86% of them seen just once. Sequencing was done on a sample of peripheral blood. Receptors originate from a man in his sixties or seventies with acute or convalescent COVID-19. Both conserved end residues are part of each CDR3. D genes are given only for firm matches. Some rows mark clone size as missing; the rest say once, few, many or name a class of expanded clone.

TRBD2,TRBJ2-5,16,TRBV19,NA,CASSIDGTSGMETQYF,TGTGCCAGTAGTATAGATGGGACTAGCGGGATGGAGACCCAGTACTTC
TRBD1,TRBJ2-7,14,TRBV11-2,NA,CASSPQGQGYEQYF,TGTGCCAGCAGCCCCCAGGGACAGGGCTACGAGCAGTACTTC
NA,TRBJ1-1,14,TRBV3-1/TRBV3-2,NA,CASSQNNRVTEAFF,TGTGCCAGCAGCCAGAACAACAGGGTTACTGAAGCTTTCTTT
TRBD2,TRBJ2-2,14,TRBV3-1/TRBV3-2,NA,CASMGGRDTGELFF,TGTGCCAGCATGGGCGGGAGGGATACCGGGGAGCTGTTTTTT
NA,TRBJ2-7,15,TRBV11-2,NA,CASSLASGSSHEQYF,TGTGCCAGCAGCTTAGCCTCAGGGTCCTCCCACGAGCAGTACTTC
TRBD2,TRBJ2-1,14,TRBV27,NA,CASSFAGAGLEQFF,TGTGCCAGCAGTTTTGCGGGAGCTGGGCTTGAGCAGTTCTTC
NA,TRBJ2-3,11,TRBV2,NA,CASTSTDTQYF,TGTGCCAGCACTAGCACAGATACGCAGTATTTT
NA,TRBJ2-7,14,TRBV24-1,NA,CATSDSSRTYEQYF,TGTGCCACCAGTGATTCCTCGAGAACCTACGAGCAGTACTTC
NA,TRBJ1-2,15,TRBV21-1,NA,CASSCQRGGGYGYTF,TGTGCCAGCAGCTGTCAGAGGGGAGGGGGCTATGGCTACACCTTC
NA,TRBJ1-4,16,TRBV9,once,CASSVGAGTTNEKLFF,TGTGCCAGCAGCGTAGGCGCAGGGACAACTAATGAAAAACTGTTTTTT
NA,TRBJ2-7,13,TRBV28,NA,CASSFGGTYEQYF,TGTGCCAGCAGTTTTGGCGGAACCTACGAGCAGTACTTC
NA,TRBJ1-6,14,TRBV4-3,NA,CASSDRSGNSPLHF,TGCGCCAGCAGTGACAGGAGTGGTAATTCACCCCTCCACTTT
TRBD2,TRBJ2-7,15,TRBV7-3,NA,CASSLGSGSGYEQYF,TGTGCCAGCAGCCTAGGGAGCGGGAGTGGTTACGAGCAGTACTTC
TRBD2,TRBJ2-2,18,TRBV7-3,NA,CASSFAGVGRTDTGELFF,TGTGCCAGCAGCTTCGCGGGGGTGGGGCGGACGGACACCGGGGAGCTGTTTTTT
NA,TRBJ2-5,13,TRBV28,NA,CASSSTDLQTQYF,TGTGCCAGCAGTTCGACAGACCTACAGACCCAGTACTTC
TRBD2,TRBJ2-5,13,TRBV5-4,NA,CASSLTGGETQYF,TGTGCCAGCAGCTTAACGGGGGGGGAGACCCAGTACTTC
NA,TRBJ1-1,13,TRBV12-3/TRBV12-4,NA,CASSGSANTEAFF,TGTGCCAGCAGCGGCAGCGCCAACACTGAAGCTTTCTTT
TRBD1,TRBJ1-1,15,TRBV18,NA,CASSPWDRGGTEAFF,TGTGCCAGCTCACCCTGGGACAGGGGAGGTACTGAAGCTTTCTTT
TRBD1,TRBJ2-5,13,TRBV6-5,NA,CASSYGTEETQYF,TGTGCCAGCAGTTACGGGACAGAAGAGACCCAGTACTTC
TRBD1,TRBJ1-2,15,TRBV7-9,few,CASSFPGQGALGYTF,TGTGCCAGCAGCTTCCCGGGACAGGGAGCCCTTGGCTACACCTTC
NA,TRBJ2-7,14,TRBV2,many,CASRATTSSYEQYF,TGTGCCAGCAGGGCCACAACAAGCTCCTACGAGCAGTACTTC
NA,TRBJ2-6,17,TRBV19,once,CASNGQNTPSGANVLTF,TGTGCCAGTAATGGACAAAACACCCCCTCTGGGGCCAACGTCCTGACTTTC
TRBD2,TRBJ2-1,20,TRBV4-1,NA,CASSQDPPGTSGGTYNEQFF,TGCGCCAGCAGCCAAGATCCCCCTGGGACTAGCGGGGGGACCTACAATGAGCAGTTCTTC
NA,TRBJ1-2,12,TRBV9,NA,CASSVVPGGYTF,TGTGCCAGCAGCGTAGTCCCGGGGGGCTACACCTTC
TRBD1,TRBJ2-7,14,TRBV19,NA,CASRYRDSSYEQYF,TGTGCCAGTAGGTACCGGGACAGCTCCTACGAGCAGTACTTC
NA,TRBJ1-1,13,TRBV5-1,NA,CASSPGRGGEAFF,TGCGCCAGCAGCCCCGGACGGGGAGGTGAAGCTTTCTTT
NA,TRBJ2-1,13,TRBV7-7,NA,CASSLSDVNEQFF,TGTGCTAGCAGCTTAAGCGATGTCAATGAGCAGTTCTTC
TRBD2,TRBJ2-7,15,TRBV7-8,NA,CASSLKPSGPYEQYF,TGTGCCAGCAGCTTAAAACCTAGCGGCCCCTACGAGCAGTACTTC
TRBD1,TRBJ1-1,12,TRBV28,few,CASIRGLSEAFF,TGTGCCAGCATAAGGGGGCTGTCTGAAGCTTTCTTT
TRBD1,TRBJ2-5,16,TRBV7-2,NA,CASSLGVTGTQETQYF,TGTGCCAGCAGCTTAGGAGTGACAGGGACCCAAGAGACCCAGTACTTC
TRBD1,TRBJ1-2,15,TRBV5-6,NA,CASSLGTGGVFGYTF,TGTGCCAGCAGCTTGGGGACAGGGGGTGTGTTTGGCTACACCTTC
TRBD1,TRBJ2-6,19,TRBV4-1,NA,CASSQGPGQGAPGANVLTF,TGCGCCAGCAGCCAAGGGCCGGGACAGGGGGCTCCTGGGGCCAACGTCCTGACTTTC
NA,TRBJ2-7,15,TRBV28,NA,CASSPTRDIRYEQYF,TGTGCCAGCAGTCCAACCCGGGACATTCGCTACGAGCAGTACTTC
NA,TRBJ1-5,15,TRBV7-9,NA,CASSLGSGGNQPQHF,TGTGCCAGCAGCTTAGGGTCGGGTGGCAATCAGCCCCAGCATTTT
NA,TRBJ2-1,13,TRBV29-1,once,CSVEIGIYNEQFF,TGCAGCGTTGAAATCGGGATTTACAATGAGCAGTTCTTC
NA,TRBJ2-5,13,TRBV5-4,once,CASSLMAGETQYF,TGTGCCAGCAGCTTGATGGCGGGGGAGACCCAGTACTTC
NA,TRBJ1-3,15,TRBV29-1,NA,CSVDSGSGAGNTIYF,TGCAGCGTTGATTCGGGGTCAGGGGCTGGAAACACCATATATTTT
NA,TRBJ1-5,15,TRBV4-3,NA,CASSRTVSAAAPQHF,TGCGCCAGCAGCCGAACAGTCTCGGCTGCCGCTCCCCAGCATTTT
NA,TRBJ1-1,13,TRBV11-2,NA,CASSLDGITEAFF,TGTGCCAGCAGCTTAGACGGGATTACTGAAGCTTTCTTT
TRBD1,TRBJ1-5,18,TRBV6-1,once,CASSEGSYGQGHNQPQHF,TGTGCCAGCAGTGAAGGAAGCTACGGACAGGGGCACAATCAGCCCCAGCATTTT
NA,TRBJ1-5,14,TRBV30,NA,CAWRPTGSNQPQHF,TGTGCCTGGAGGCCTACAGGGAGCAATCAGCCCCAGCATTTT
NA,TRBJ2-1,15,TRBV2,NA,CASAQRRDTYNEQFF,TGTGCCAGCGCCCAGCGGAGGGATACCTACAATGAGCAGTTCTTC
NA,TRBJ1-1,13,TRBV6-5,NA,CASSSGASTEAFF,TGTGCCAGCAGTTCGGGAGCCAGCACTGAAGCTTTCTTT
TRBD1,TRBJ1-1,13,TRBV11-3,NA,CASSGTGTGPAFF,TGTGCCAGCAGCGGGACAGGGACCGGGCCAGCTTTCTTT
TRBD1,TRBJ2-2,15,TRBV7-9,few,CASSYLTGGTGELFF,TGTGCCAGCAGCTACCTGACAGGGGGGACCGGGGAGCTGTTTTTT
TRBD2,TRBJ2-3,16,TRBV11-2,NA,CASSFIAGGLVDTQYF,TGTGCCAGCAGTTTCATAGCGGGAGGATTGGTGGATACGCAGTATTTT
NA,TRBJ2-1,16,TRBV7-9,NA,CASSQGWDASYNEQFF,TGTGCCAGCAGTCAGGGGTGGGACGCCTCCTACAATGAGCAGTTCTTC
NA,TRBJ2-3,14,TRBV29-1,NA,CSVMGHLGTDTQYF,TGCAGCGTCATGGGACATCTAGGCACAGATACGCAGTATTTT
TRBD1,TRBJ2-2,16,TRBV27,NA,CASSHGTGGASGELFF,TGTGCCAGCAGTCACGGGACAGGGGGCGCCTCCGGGGAGCTGTTTTTT
NA,TRBJ2-6,15,TRBV28,NA,CASSPQGSGANVLTF,TGTGCCAGCAGCCCTCAGGGAAGTGGGGCCAACGTCCTGACTTTC
NA,TRBJ1-5,16,TRBV28,once,CASSFQVPFSNQPQHF,TGTGCCAGCAGCTTCCAGGTCCCCTTCAGCAATCAGCCCCAGCATTTT
NA,TRBJ2-1,11,TRBV10-3,NA,CAISDLNEQFF,TGTGCCATCAGTGATCTAAATGAGCAGTTCTTC
TRBD2,TRBJ2-3,21,TRBV5-1,NA,CASSLEPGLAGDTWNTDTQYF,TGCGCCAGCAGCTTGGAACCGGGACTAGCGGGAGACACCTGGAACACAGATACGCAGTATTTT
NA,TRBJ1-1,15,TRBV6-2/TRBV6-3,NA,CASSYSFQTASEAFF,TGTGCTAGCAGTTACTCGTTTCAGACAGCCAGTGAAGCTTTCTTT
TRBD1,TRBJ1-5,16,TRBV28,once,CASSPHGTGGDQPQHF,TGTGCCAGCAGTCCCCACGGGACAGGGGGCGATCAGCCCCAGCATTTT